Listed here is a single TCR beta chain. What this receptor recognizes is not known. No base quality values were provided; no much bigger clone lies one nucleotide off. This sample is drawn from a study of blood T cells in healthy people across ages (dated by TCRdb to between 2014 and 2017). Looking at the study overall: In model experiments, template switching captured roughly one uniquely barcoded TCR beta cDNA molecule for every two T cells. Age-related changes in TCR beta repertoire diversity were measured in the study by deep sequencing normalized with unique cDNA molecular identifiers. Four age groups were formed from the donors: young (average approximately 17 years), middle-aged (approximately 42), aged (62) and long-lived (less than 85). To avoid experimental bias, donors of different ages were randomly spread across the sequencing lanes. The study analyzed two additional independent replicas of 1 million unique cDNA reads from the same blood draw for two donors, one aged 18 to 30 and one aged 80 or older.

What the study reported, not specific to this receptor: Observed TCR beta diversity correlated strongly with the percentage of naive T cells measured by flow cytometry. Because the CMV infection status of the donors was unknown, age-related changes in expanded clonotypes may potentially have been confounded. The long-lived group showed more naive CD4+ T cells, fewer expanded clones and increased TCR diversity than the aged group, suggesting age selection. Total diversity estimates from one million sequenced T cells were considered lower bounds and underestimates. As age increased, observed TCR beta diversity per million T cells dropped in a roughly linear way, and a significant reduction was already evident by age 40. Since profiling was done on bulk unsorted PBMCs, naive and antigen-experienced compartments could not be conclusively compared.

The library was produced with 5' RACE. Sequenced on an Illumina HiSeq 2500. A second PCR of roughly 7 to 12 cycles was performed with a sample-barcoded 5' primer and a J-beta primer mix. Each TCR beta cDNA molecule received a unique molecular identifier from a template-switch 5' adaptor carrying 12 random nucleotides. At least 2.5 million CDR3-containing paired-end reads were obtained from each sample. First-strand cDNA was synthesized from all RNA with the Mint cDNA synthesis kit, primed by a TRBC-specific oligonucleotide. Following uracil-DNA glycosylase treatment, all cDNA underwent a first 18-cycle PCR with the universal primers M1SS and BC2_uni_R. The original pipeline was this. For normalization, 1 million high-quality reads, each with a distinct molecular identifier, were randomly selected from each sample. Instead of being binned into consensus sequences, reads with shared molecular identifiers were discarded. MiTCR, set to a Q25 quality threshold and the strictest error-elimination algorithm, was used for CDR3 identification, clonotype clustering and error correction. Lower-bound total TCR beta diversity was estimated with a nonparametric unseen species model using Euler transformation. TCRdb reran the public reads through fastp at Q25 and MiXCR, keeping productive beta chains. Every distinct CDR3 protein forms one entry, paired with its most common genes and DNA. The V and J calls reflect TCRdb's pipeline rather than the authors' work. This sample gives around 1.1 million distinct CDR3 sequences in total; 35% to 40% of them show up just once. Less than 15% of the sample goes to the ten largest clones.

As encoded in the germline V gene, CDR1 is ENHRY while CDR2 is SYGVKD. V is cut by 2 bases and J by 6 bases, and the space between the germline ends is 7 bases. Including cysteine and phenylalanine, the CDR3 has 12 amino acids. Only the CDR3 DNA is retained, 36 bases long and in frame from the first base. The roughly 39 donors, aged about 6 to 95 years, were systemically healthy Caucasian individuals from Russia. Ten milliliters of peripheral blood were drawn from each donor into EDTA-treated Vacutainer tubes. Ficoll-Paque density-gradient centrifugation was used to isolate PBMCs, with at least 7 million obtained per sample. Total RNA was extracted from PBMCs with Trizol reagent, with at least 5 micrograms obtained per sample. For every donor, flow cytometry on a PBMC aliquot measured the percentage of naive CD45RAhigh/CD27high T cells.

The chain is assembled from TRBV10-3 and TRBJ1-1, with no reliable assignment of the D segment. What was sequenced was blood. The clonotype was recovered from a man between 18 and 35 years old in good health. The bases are TGTGCCATCAGTGAGGGGCCAGCTGAAGCTTTCTTT. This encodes CAISEGPAEAFF.